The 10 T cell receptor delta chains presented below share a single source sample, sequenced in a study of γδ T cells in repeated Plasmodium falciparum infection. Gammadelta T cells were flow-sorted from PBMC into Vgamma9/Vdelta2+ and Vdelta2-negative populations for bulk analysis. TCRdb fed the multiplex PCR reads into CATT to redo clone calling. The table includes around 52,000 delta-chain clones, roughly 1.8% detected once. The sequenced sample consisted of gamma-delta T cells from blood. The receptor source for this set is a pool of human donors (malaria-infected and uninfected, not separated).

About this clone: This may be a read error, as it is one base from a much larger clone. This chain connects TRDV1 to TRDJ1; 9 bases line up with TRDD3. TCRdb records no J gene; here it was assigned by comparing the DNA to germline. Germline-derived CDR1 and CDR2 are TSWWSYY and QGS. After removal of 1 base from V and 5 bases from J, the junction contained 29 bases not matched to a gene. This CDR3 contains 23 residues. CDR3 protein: CALGEPGPIPTFYWGRTPDKLIF. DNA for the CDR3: TGTGCTCTTGGGGAACCCGGGCCCATTCCTACGTTCTACTGGGGGAGAACCCCTGATAAACTCATCTTT.

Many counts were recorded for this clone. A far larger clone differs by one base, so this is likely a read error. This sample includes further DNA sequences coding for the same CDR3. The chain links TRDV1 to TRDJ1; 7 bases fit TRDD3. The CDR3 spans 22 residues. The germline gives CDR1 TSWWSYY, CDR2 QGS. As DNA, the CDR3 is TGTGCTCTTTGGGGTGACCGCATACCCTGTACTGGGGATGGGGGGCGTACCGACAAACTCATCTTT. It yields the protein CALWGDRIPCTGDGGRTDKLIF.

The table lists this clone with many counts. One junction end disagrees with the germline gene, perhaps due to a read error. CDR3 sequence: CAIGELPPTGGYEGKLIF. The CDR3 DNA reads as TGTGCTATTGGGGAACTTCCCCCTACTGGGGGATACGAAGGGAAACTCATCTTT. This chain connects TRDV1 to TRDJ1, with 13 bases aligning to TRDD3. Germline assignment: CDR1 TSWWSYY and CDR2 QGS. The CDR3 totals 18 residues.

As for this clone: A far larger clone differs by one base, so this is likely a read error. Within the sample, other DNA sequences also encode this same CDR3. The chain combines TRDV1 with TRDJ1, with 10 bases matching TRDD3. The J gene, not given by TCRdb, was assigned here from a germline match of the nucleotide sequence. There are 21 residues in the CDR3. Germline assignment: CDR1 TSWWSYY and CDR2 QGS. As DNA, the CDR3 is TGTGCTCTTGGGGAAATCGGCCTAAATACCCTTACTGGGGGATGTTCCGACAAACTCATCTTT. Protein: CALGEIGLNTLTGGCSDKLIF.

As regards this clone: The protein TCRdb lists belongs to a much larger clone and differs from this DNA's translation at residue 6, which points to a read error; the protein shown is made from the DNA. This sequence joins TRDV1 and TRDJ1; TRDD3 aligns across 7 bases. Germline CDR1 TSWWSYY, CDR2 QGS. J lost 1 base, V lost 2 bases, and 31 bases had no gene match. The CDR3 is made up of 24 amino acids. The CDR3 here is CALGEREGTVIPVLGIACTDKLIF. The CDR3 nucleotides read TGTGCTCTTGGGGAAAGGGAAGGAACGGTCATTCCAGTACTGGGGATTGCCTGCACCGATAAACTCATCTTT.

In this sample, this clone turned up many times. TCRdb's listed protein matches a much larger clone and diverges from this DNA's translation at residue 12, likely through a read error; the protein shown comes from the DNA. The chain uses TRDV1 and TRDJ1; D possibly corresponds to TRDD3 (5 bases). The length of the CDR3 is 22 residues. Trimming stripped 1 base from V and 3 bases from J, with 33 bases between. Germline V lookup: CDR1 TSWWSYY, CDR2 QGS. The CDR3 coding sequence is TGTGCTCTTGGGGAACCCCCGGATTCCACGGGGGCTAGGCCGATTTTGGCCGATAAACTCATCTTT. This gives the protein CALGEPPDSTGARPILADKLIF.

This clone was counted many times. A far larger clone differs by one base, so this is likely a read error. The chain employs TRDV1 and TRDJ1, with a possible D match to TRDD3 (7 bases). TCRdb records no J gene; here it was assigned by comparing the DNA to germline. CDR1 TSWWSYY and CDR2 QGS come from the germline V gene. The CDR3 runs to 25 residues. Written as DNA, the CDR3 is TGTGCCCTTGGGGACAGAGGAGTTTGGTCCTTCCCACTGGGGCAAGGGGTTCCACGCACCGATAAACTCATCTTT. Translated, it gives CALGDRGVWSFPLGQGVPRTDKLIF.

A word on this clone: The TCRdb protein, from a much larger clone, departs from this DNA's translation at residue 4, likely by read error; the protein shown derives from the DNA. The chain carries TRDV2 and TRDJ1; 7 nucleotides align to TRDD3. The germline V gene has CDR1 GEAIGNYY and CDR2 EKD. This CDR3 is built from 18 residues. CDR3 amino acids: CACGTAATGEHYTDKLIF. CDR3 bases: TGTGCCTGTGGCACCGCGGCCACTGGGGAACATTACACCGATAAACTCATCTTT.

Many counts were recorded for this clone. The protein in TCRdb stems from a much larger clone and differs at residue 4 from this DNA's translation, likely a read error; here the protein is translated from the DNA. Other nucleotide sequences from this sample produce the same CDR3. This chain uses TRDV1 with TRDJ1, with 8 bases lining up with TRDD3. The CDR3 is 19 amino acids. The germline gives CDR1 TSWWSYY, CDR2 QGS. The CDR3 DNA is TGTGCTCTTTGGGAACTAGTACCTACGGGGGATAAATTAATACGTAAACTCATCTTT. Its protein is CALWELVPTGDKLIRKLIF.

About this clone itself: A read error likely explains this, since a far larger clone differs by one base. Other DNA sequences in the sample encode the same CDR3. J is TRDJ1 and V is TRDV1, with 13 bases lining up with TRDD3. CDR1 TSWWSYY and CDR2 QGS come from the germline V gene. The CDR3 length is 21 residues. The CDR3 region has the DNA TGTGCTCTTGGCAAACGGTCCAACTGGGGGATACGAGGGGGGTACACCGATAAACTTATCTTT. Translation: CALGKRSNWGIRGGYTDKLIF.